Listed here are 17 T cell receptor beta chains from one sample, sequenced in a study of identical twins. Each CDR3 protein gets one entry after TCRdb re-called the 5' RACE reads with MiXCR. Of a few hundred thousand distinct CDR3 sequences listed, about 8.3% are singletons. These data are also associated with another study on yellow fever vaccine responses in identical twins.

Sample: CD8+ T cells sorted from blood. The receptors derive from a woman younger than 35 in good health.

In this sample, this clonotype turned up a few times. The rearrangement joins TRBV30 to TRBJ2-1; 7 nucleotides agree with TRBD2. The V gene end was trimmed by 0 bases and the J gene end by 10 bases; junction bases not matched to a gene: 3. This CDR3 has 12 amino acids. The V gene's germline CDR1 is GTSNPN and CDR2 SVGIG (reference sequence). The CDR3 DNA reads TGTGCCTGGAGTGTACTGGGACTAGAGCAGTTCTTC. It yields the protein CAWSVLGLEQFF.

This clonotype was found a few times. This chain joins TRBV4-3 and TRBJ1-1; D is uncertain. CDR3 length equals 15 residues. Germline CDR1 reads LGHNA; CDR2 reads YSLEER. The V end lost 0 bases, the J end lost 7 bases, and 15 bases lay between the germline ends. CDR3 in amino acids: CASSQDPVTQNEAFF. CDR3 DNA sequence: TGCGCCAGCAGCCAAGATCCGGTTACTCAGAATGAAGCTTTCTTT.

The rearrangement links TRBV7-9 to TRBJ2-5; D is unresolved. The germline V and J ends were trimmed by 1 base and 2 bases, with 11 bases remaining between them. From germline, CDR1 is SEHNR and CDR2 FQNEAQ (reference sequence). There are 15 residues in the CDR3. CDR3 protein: CASSLEEENQETQYF. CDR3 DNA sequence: TGTGCCAGCAGCTTAGAAGAAGAGAATCAAGAGACCCAGTACTTC.

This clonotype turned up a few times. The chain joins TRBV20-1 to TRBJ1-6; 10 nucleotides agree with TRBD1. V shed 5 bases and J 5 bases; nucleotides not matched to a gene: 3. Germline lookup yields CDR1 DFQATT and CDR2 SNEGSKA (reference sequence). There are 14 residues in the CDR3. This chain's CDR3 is CSALGTGDNSPLHF. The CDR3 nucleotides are TGCAGTGCTCTTGGGACAGGGGATAATTCACCCCTCCACTTT.

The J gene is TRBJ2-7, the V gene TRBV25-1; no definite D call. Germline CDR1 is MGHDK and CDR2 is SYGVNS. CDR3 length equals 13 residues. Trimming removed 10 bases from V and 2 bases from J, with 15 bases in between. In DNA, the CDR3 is TGTGCCACGGACGACCCTTCTACCTACGAGCAGTACTTC. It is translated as CATDDPSTYEQYF.

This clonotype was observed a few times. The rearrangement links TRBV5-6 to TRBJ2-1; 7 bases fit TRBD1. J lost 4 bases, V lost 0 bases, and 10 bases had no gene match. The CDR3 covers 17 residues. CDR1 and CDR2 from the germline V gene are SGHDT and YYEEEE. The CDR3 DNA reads TGTGCCAGCAGCTTGGTTCCCGGGACAGAGCCTTACAATGAGCAGTTCTTC. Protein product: CASSLVPGTEPYNEQFF. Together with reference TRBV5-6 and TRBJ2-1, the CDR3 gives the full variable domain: DAGVTQSPTHLIKTRGQQVTLRCSPKSGHDTVSWYQQALGQGPQFIFQYYEEEERQRGNFPDRFSGHQFPNYSSELNVNALLLGDSALYLCASSLVPGTEPYNEQFFGPGTRLTVL.

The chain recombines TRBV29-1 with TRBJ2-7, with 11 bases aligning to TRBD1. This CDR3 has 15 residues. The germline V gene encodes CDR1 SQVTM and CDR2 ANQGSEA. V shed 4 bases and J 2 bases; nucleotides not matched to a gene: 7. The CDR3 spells CSVALTDRGPYEQYF. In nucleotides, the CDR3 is TGCAGCGTTGCCCTAACGGACAGGGGGCCCTACGAGCAGTACTTC.

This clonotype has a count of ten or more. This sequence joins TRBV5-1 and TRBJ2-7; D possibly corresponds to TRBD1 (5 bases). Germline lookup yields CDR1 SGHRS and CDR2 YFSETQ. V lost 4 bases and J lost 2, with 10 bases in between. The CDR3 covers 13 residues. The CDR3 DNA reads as TGCGCCAGCAGCCAGGGAACCACCTACGAGCAGTACTTC. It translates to CASSQGTTYEQYF.

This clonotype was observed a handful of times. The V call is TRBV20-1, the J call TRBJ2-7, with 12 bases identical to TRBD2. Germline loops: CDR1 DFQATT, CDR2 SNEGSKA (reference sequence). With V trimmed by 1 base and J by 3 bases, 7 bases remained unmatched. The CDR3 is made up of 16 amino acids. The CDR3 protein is CSARGATSGSLYEQYF. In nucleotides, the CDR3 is TGCAGTGCTAGAGGCGCGACTAGCGGGAGTCTCTACGAGCAGTACTTC.

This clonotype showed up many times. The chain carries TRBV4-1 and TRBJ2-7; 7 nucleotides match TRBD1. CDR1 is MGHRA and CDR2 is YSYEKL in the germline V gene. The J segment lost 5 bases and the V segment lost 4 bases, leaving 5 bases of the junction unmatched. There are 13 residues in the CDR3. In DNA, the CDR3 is TGCGCCAGCAGCCCGTACGACAGGGACGAGCAGTACTTC. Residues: CASSPYDRDEQYF.

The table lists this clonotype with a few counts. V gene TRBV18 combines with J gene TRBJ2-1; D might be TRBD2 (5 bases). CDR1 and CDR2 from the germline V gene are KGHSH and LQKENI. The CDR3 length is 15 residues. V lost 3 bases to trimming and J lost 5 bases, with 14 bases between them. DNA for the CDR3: TGTGCCAGCTCACCCTGGACTTCGAAGGACAATGAGCAGTTCTTC. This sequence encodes CASSPWTSKDNEQFF.

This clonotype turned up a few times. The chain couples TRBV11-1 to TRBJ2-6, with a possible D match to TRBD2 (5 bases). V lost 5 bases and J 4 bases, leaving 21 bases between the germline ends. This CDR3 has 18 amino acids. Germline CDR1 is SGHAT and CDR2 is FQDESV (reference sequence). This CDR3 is CASSKPFVRASGANVLTF. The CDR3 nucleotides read TGTGCCAGCAGCAAACCTTTCGTGAGGGCGTCCGGGGCCAACGTCCTGACTTTC.

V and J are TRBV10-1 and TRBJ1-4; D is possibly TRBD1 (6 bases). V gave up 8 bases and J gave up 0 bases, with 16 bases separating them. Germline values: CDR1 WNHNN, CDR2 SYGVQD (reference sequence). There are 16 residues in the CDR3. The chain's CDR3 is CASRTDGAATNEKLFF. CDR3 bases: TGCGCCAGCCGGACAGACGGAGCTGCAACTAATGAAAAACTGTTTTTT.

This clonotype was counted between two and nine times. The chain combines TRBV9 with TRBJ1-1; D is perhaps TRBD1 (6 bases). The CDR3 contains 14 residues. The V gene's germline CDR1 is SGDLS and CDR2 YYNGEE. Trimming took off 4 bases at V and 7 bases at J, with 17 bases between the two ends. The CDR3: CASSPPVGGHEAFF. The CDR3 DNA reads TGTGCCAGCAGCCCGCCAGTGGGGGGGCATGAAGCTTTCTTT.

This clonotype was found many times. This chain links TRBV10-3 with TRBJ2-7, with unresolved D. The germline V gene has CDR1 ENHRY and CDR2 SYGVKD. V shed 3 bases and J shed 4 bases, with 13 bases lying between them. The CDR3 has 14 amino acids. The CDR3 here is CAISDGLRGYEQYF. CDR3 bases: TGTGCCATCAGTGACGGCTTACGAGGTTACGAGCAGTACTTC.

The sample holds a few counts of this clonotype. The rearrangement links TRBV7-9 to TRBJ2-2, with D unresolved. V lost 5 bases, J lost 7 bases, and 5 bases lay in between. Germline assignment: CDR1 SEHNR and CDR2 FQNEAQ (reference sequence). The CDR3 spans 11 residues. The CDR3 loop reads CASSNGGELFF. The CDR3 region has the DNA TGTGCCAGCAGCAACGGCGGGGAGCTGTTTTTT.

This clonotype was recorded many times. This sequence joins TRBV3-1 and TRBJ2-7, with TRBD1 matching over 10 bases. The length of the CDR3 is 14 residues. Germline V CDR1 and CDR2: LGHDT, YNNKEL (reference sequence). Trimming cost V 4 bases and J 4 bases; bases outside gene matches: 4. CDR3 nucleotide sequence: TGTGCCAGCAGCCCAGGGACAGGGGTGTACGAGCAGTACTTC. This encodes CASSPGTGVYEQYF.